The 30 T cell receptor beta chains below come from one sample, sequenced in a study of blood T cell repertoires in COVID-19. Profiling relied on immunoSEQ multiplex PCR, and the TCRdb table lists in-frame clones only, not all of them. The sample has some 16,000 clones; about 88% are singletons. Sequences were obtained from peripheral blood. The source is a human donor in a cohort sampled during active COVID-19.

CDR3 loop: CASSYGGLITDTQYF. CDR3 DNA sequence: TGTGCCAGCAGTTACGGGGGCTTAATCACAGATACGCAGTATTTT. V gene TRBV6-5 combines with J gene TRBJ2-3; D is perhaps TRBD1 (6 bases). This CDR3 is built from 15 residues. The germline V gene has CDR1 MNHEY and CDR2 SVGAGI. Between the trimmed V and J ends, which lost 2 bases and 2 bases, there was a span of 11 bases.

V gene TRBV19 combines with J gene TRBJ1-1, with 8 bases matching TRBD1. The CDR3 length is 17 residues. Germline CDR1 LNHDA, CDR2 SQIVND (reference sequence). Trimming cost V 3 bases and J 0 bases; bases outside gene matches: 9. CDR3: CASSIRQGASVNTEAFF. CDR3 in DNA: TGTGCCAGTAGTATTAGGCAGGGGGCCAGTGTGAACACTGAAGCTTTCTTT.

The rearrangement links TRBV3-1 (or the pseudogene TRBV3-2) to TRBJ1-2; D unresolved. This CDR3 region has 16 residues. Germline assignment: CDR1 LGHDT and CDR2 YNNKEL (reference sequence). Trimming pared 0 bases from V and 1 base from J, leaving 12 bases between. The CDR3 reads CASSQDEGPFNYGYTF. Written as DNA, the CDR3 is TGTGCCAGCAGCCAAGATGAGGGCCCTTTTAACTATGGCTACACCTTC.

This chain connects TRBV11-2 to TRBJ1-2; the D gene is possibly TRBD1 (6 bases). V lost 10 bases and J lost 8, with 17 bases in between. CDR3 length: 12 amino acids. The germline gives CDR1 SGHAT, CDR2 FQNNGV. CDR3 protein: CATKAGVFGYTF. CDR3 in DNA: TGTGCCACCAAGGCAGGGGTTTTCGGCTACACCTTC.

The gene calls are TRBV14 and TRBJ2-7, with D possibly matching TRBD1 (5 bases). This CDR3 has 15 amino acids. Between the trimmed V and J ends, which lost 0 bases and 2 bases, there was a span of 11 bases. Germline V lookup: CDR1 SGHDN, CDR2 FVKESK. Written as DNA, the CDR3 is TGTGCCAGCAGCCAAGATCGGCGACAGACCTACGAGCAGTACTTC. This encodes CASSQDRRQTYEQYF.

By share, this clone ranks as large. This sequence joins TRBV4-1 and TRBJ2-5, with 12 nucleotides matching TRBD2. This CDR3 spans 18 amino acids. V was pared by 1 base and J by 4 bases, with 10 bases of the junction left unmatched. Germline CDR1 and CDR2: MGHRA and YSYEKL. The CDR3: CASSQARASGGAGETQYF. As DNA, the CDR3 is TGCGCCAGCAGCCAAGCCCGGGCTAGCGGGGGGGCCGGAGAGACCCAGTACTTC.

This clone was detected only once. The V and J genes are TRBV14 and TRBJ1-1, with 9 bases fitting TRBD1. Germline values: CDR1 SGHDN, CDR2 FVKESK. This CDR3 is 14 amino acids long. V was clipped by 1 base and J by 8 bases; unmatched bases: 5. DNA for the CDR3: TGTGCCAGCAGCCAAGTTATGGGGACAGGGGAAGCTTTCTTT. Protein product: CASSQVMGTGEAFF.

The V and J genes are TRBV5-5 and TRBJ2-7, with 8 bases fitting TRBD2. Germline CDR1 SGHKS, CDR2 YYEKEE (reference sequence). The V and J ends lost 1 base and 3 bases, in that order; junction bases with no gene match: 6. CDR3 size: 15 residues. This chain's CDR3 is CASSLNGGEIYEQYF. The CDR3 region has the DNA TGTGCCAGCAGCTTGAACGGGGGGGAGATCTACGAGCAGTACTTC.

In its sample, this clone was seen once. V and J are TRBV19 and TRBJ1-2, with D perhaps matching TRBD1 (5 bases). From germline, CDR1 is LNHDA and CDR2 SQIVND (reference sequence). The V and J ends lost 6 bases and 3 bases respectively, with 11 bases between them. This CDR3 spans 13 amino acids. CDR3 sequence: CASSWGVDYGYTF. CDR3 bases: TGTGCCAGTAGCTGGGGGGTCGACTATGGCTACACCTTC.

J is TRBJ2-5 and V is TRBV10-2; D gene uncertain. V dropped 8 bases and J dropped 5 bases, with 15 bases sitting between them. Germline assignment: CDR1 WSHSY and CDR2 SAAADI. The CDR3 is 13 residues long. CDR3 protein: CASGSRPWETQYF. The CDR3 nucleotides are TGCGCCAGCGGGTCTAGGCCGTGGGAGACCCAGTACTTC.

The chain is built from TRBV5-1 and TRBJ1-1; D gene uncertain. V was cut by 8 bases and J by 5 bases, with 25 bases left in between. The CDR3 length is 16 residues. Germline CDR1 SGHRS, CDR2 YFSETQ. CDR3 amino acids: CASKGEEGISKTEAFF. The DNA for the CDR3 is TGCGCCAGTAAGGGAGAGGAGGGTATTTCAAAAACTGAAGCTTTCTTT.

This clone came up a few times. The rearrangement joins TRBV11-2 to TRBJ1-5, with 10 nucleotides matching TRBD1. The CDR3 runs to 15 residues. J was trimmed by 4 bases and V by 5 bases; bases with no gene match: 5. Germline loops: CDR1 SGHAT, CDR2 FQNNGV. The DNA of the CDR3 is TGTGCCAGCAGCCTGGGACAGGGGTTAAATCAGCCCCAGCATTTT. It yields the protein CASSLGQGLNQPQHF.

V usage is TRBV12-3 or TRBV12-4 and J usage is TRBJ2-7, with D possibly matching TRBD2 (5 bases). V shed 6 bases and J shed 3 bases, with 12 bases lying between them. CDR3 length: 13 amino acids. The CDR3 region is CASSPRGNYEQYF. The CDR3 DNA reads TGTGCCAGCAGCCCTCGGGGTAACTACGAGCAGTACTTC.

This sequence joins TRBV9 and TRBJ2-7, with 13 bases that match TRBD2. J lost 5 bases, V lost 3 bases, and 2 bases had no gene match. The CDR3 is made up of 14 amino acids. Germline V lookup: CDR1 SGDLS, CDR2 YYNGEE. CDR3 sequence reads: CASSAGLAGDEQYF. CDR3 DNA sequence: TGTGCCAGCAGCGCCGGACTAGCGGGGGACGAGCAGTACTTC.

The chain recombines TRBV3-1 (or the pseudogene TRBV3-2) with TRBJ2-5; a possible D gene is TRBD2 (7 bases). Germline V gene data show CDR1 as LGHDT and CDR2 as YNNKEL (reference sequence). Trimming shortened V by 3 bases and J by 5 bases, and 16 bases separated the two germline ends. CDR3 length: 15 residues. The CDR3 here is CASSHRGGTGETQYF. In nucleotides, the CDR3 is TGTGCCAGCAGCCATAGGGGGGGGACGGGGGAGACCCAGTACTTC.

V gene TRBV18 combines with J gene TRBJ2-1; the match to TRBD2 covers 9 bases. The V gene's germline CDR1 is KGHSH and CDR2 LQKENI. With V trimmed by 3 bases and J by 7 bases, 10 bases remained unmatched. The CDR3 runs to 16 residues. The CDR3 loop is CASSPSGGGATNEQFF. In nucleotides, the CDR3 is TGTGCCAGCTCACCCTCTGGCGGGGGGGCCACGAATGAGCAGTTCTTC. Looking up the rest from reference TRBV18 and TRBJ2-1 gives the full variable domain: NAGVMQNPRHLVRRRGQEARLRCSPMKGHSHVYWYRQLPEEGLKFMVYLQKENIIDESGMPKERFSAEFPKEGPSILRIQQVVRGDSAAYFCASSPSGGGATNEQFFGPGTRLTVL.

The V call is TRBV18, the J call TRBJ1-4, with 9 bases matching TRBD1. CDR1 is KGHSH and CDR2 is LQKENI in the germline V gene. This CDR3 contains 14 residues. Germline trimming cut 8 bases from V and 5 bases from J; bases unmatched to any gene: 6. CDR3 coding DNA: TGTGCCAGCGCCGCGGGACAGGGCAATGAAAAACTGTTTTTT. Its translation: CASAAGQGNEKLFF. The full variable domain, in which reference TRBV18 and TRBJ1-4 provide the parts outside the CDR3, is NAGVMQNPRHLVRRRGQEARLRCSPMKGHSHVYWYRQLPEEGLKFMVYLQKENIIDESGMPKERFSAEFPKEGPSILRIQQVVRGDSAAYFCASAAGQGNEKLFFGSGTQLSVL.

The rearrangement links TRBV7-9 to TRBJ2-2, with 8 bases that match TRBD2. Per germline, CDR1 SEHNR and CDR2 FQNEAQ (reference sequence). Germline trimming cut 0 bases from V and 0 bases from J; bases unmatched to any gene: 3. The CDR3 extends over 17 amino acids. The CDR3 spells CASSLADSGANTGELFF. In nucleotides, the CDR3 is TGTGCCAGCAGCTTAGCAGATAGCGGGGCGAACACCGGGGAGCTGTTTTTT.

The genes are TRBV6-2 or TRBV6-3 and TRBJ2-2, with D maybe TRBD1 (6 bases). V lost 5 bases, J lost 4 bases, and 14 bases lay in between. This CDR3 is 15 amino acids long. CDR1 MNHEY and CDR2 SVGEGT come from the germline V gene. The CDR3 region is CASSKNRAGTGELFF. The CDR3 DNA reads as TGTGCCAGCAGTAAAAACAGGGCGGGCACCGGGGAGCTGTTTTTT.

This chain uses TRBV19 with TRBJ2-5, with 8 bases identical to TRBD2. Germline loops: CDR1 LNHDA, CDR2 SQIVND (reference sequence). V lost 5 bases to trimming and J lost 6 bases; unmatched junction nucleotides: 23. The length of the CDR3 is 19 residues. The CDR3 loop is CASSATSGGSSSPSKTQYF. The CDR3 nucleotides read TGTGCCAGTAGTGCCACTAGCGGAGGCTCCTCGTCCCCCAGTAAGACCCAGTACTTC.

The J gene is TRBJ2-7, the V gene TRBV11-2, with D hard to call. The CDR3 covers 13 residues. Trimming shortened V by 5 bases and J by 0 bases, and 8 bases separated the two germline ends. CDR1 is SGHAT and CDR2 is FQNNGV in the germline V gene. CDR3 nucleotides: TGTGCCAGCAGCCGCCACAGCTCCTACGAGCAGTACTTC. This codes for CASSRHSSYEQYF.

As regards this clone: Other DNA sequences in this sample translate to the same CDR3. The chain joins TRBV2 to TRBJ1-2; 8 bases agree with TRBD1. V was pared by 3 bases and J by 4 bases, with 4 bases of the junction left unmatched. The CDR3 is 14 amino acids. CDR1 and CDR2 (germline): SNHLY, FYNNEI. In DNA form, the CDR3 reads TGTGCCAGCAGTGAGAACAGGGGGAGCTATGGCTACACCTTC. Amino acid sequence: CASSENRGSYGYTF.

The chain joins TRBV19 to TRBJ1-1; perhaps TRBD1 as D (5 bases). The CDR3 sequence is 20 residues long. V lost 7 bases and J lost 3, with 33 bases in between. The germline V gene encodes CDR1 LNHDA and CDR2 SQIVND (reference sequence). The CDR3 reads CASKVARGRRGVESDTEAFF. As DNA, the CDR3 is TGTGCCAGTAAAGTCGCCCGGGGGAGGAGGGGAGTGGAATCAGACACTGAAGCTTTCTTT.

J is TRBJ1-1 and V is TRBV24-1, with TRBD1 as a possible D gene (5 bases). Per germline, CDR1 KGHDR and CDR2 SFDVKD. The CDR3 is 13 amino acids. Between the trimmed V and J ends, which lost 7 bases and 6 bases, there was a span of 14 bases. The CDR3 is CATSSGPFAEAFF. CDR3 nucleotide sequence: TGTGCCACCAGCTCAGGGCCTTTCGCTGAAGCTTTCTTT.

The chain joins TRBV3-1 (or the pseudogene TRBV3-2) to TRBJ1-1; possible D gene TRBD1, 5 bases. V lost 4 bases, J lost 6 bases, and 9 bases lay in between. Germline loops: CDR1 LGHDT, CDR2 YNNKEL (reference sequence). The CDR3 consists of 12 residues. CDR3 nucleotide sequence: TGTGCCAGCAGCCCCACGACAGCTGAAGCTTTCTTT. As protein: CASSPTTAEAFF.

The rearrangement uses TRBV25-1 and TRBJ1-5; D gene ambiguous. Trimming took off 8 bases at V and 5 bases at J, with 10 bases between the two ends. CDR3 size: 12 residues. Germline V lookup: CDR1 MGHDK, CDR2 SYGVNS. The CDR3 region is CASSPGDQPQHF. The CDR3 region has the DNA TGTGCCAGCTCCCCGGGAGATCAGCCCCAGCATTTT.

This clone showed up just a few times. The gene calls are TRBV10-3 and TRBJ1-3; no clear D gene. Trimming pared 0 bases from V and 8 bases from J, leaving 11 bases between. In germline, CDR1 is ENHRY, CDR2 SYGVKD. This CDR3 is 14 amino acids long. The CDR3 loop is CAISESLSRDTIYF. The CDR3 DNA is TGTGCCATCAGTGAGTCGTTAAGTCGGGACACCATATATTTT.

The chain has TRBV7-8 and TRBJ2-3; tentatively, D is TRBD1 (6 bases). V gave up 5 bases and J gave up 6 bases, with 9 bases separating them. The CDR3 runs to 12 residues. Germline-derived CDR1 and CDR2 are SGHVS and FQNEAQ. The CDR3 reads CASSQGRDTQYF. The CDR3 nucleotides are TGTGCCAGCAGCCAGGGGCGGGATACGCAGTATTTT.

As DNA, the CDR3 is TGTGCCAGCAGCTTAGGACAGGCAGGGGGCACCATATATTTT. This sequence encodes CASSLGQAGGTIYF. The chain links TRBV7-2 to TRBJ1-3; TRBD1 aligns across 7 bases. CDR1 and CDR2 from the germline V gene are SGHTA and FQGNSA. The CDR3 extends over 14 amino acids. Trimming took 1 base from V and 9 from J; bases not matched to a gene: 6.

The chain couples TRBV25-1 to TRBJ1-2; 10 nucleotides line up with TRBD1. The V and J ends lost 5 bases and 3 bases, in that order; junction bases with no gene match: 6. Germline V gene lookup returns CDR1 MGHDK and CDR2 SYGVNS. This CDR3 has 15 amino acids. The DNA of the CDR3 is TGTGCCAGCAGTTTACGGACAGGGGGGGACTATGGCTACACCTTC. Translation: CASSLRTGGDYGYTF.